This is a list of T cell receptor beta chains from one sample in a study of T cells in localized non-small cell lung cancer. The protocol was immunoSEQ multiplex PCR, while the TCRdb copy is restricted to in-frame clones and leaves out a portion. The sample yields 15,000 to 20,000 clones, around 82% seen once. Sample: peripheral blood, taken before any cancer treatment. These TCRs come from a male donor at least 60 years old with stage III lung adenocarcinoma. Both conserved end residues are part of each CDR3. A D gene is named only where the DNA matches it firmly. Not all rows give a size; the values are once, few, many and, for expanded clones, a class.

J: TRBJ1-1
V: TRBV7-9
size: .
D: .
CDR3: CASSPQGHTEAFF
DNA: TGTGCCAGCAGCCCTCAGGGGCACACTGAAGCTTTCTTT

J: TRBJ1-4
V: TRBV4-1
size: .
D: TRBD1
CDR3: CASSPYLTGPATNEKLFF
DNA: TGCGCCAGCAGCCCCTATTTGACAGGGCCAGCAACTAATGAAAAACTGTTTTTT

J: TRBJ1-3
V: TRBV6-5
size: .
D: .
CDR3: CASSYSTPNLGNTIYF
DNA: TGTGCCAGCAGTTACTCGACCCCTAACCTAGGAAACACCATATATTTT

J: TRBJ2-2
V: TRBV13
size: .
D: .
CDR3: CASSLGRGTGELFF
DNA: TGTGCCAGCAGCTTAGGCAGGGGGACTGGGGAGCTGTTTTTT

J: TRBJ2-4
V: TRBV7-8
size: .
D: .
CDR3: CASSPRGQVGIQYF
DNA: TGTGCCAGCAGCCCCCGGGGCCAAGTGGGCATTCAGTACTTC

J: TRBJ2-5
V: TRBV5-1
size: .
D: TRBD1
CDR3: CASSPGTGMETQYF
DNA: TGCGCCAGCAGCCCCGGGACAGGGATGGAGACCCAGTACTTC

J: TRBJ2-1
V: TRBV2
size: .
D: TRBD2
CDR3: CAGNRLAGGRGEQFF
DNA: TGTGCCGGTAATCGACTAGCGGGGGGCCGTGGTGAGCAGTTCTTC

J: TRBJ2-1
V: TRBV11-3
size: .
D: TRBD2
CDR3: CASSPGLAGYNEQFF
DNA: TGTGCCAGCAGCCCGGGACTAGCTGGCTACAATGAGCAGTTCTTC

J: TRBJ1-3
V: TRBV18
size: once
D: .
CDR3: CASSLTDTIYF
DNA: TGTGCCAGCTCGCTCACCGACACCATATATTTT

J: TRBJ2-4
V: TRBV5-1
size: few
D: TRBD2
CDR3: CASSLAGLAGGLNIQYF
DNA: TGCGCCAGCAGCTTGGCTGGGCTAGCGGGGGGGCTGAACATTCAGTACTTC

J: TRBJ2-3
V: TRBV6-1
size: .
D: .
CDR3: CASRRTASTDTQYF
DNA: TGTGCCAGCAGGCGGACAGCGAGCACAGATACGCAGTATTTT

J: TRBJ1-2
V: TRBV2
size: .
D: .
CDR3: CASSEETGWRYGYTF
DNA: TGTGCCAGCAGTGAAGAAACAGGGTGGAGGTATGGCTACACCTTC

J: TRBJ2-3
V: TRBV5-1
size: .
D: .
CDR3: CASSSQPGSTDTQYF
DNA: TGCGCCAGCAGTTCCCAACCGGGGAGCACAGATACGCAGTATTTT

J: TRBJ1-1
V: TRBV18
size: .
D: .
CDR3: CASSPRTNSPNTEAFF
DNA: TGTGCCAGCTCACCACGGACGAACTCGCCTAACACTGAAGCTTTCTTT

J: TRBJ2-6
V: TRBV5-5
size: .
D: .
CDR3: CASSFARGASGANVLTF
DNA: TGTGCCAGCAGCTTCGCCAGGGGGGCCTCTGGGGCCAACGTCCTGACTTTC

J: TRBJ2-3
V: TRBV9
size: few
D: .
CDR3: CASSVSADTQYF
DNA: TGTGCCAGCAGCGTATCCGCAGATACGCAGTATTTT

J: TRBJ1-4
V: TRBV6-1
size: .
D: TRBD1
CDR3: CASTGKGQPNEKLFF
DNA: TGTGCCAGCACCGGGAAGGGACAGCCAAATGAAAAACTGTTTTTT

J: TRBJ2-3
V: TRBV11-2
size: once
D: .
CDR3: CASSLVIDPSSRGTQYF
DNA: TGTGCCAGCAGCTTAGTAATCGACCCCTCCTCTCGGGGTACGCAGTATTTT

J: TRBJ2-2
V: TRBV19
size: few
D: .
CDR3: CASSNRGLRELFF
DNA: TGTGCCAGTAGCAACCGAGGGTTACGGGAGCTGTTTTTT

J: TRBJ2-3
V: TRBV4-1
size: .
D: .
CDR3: CASSQPTRGQGGFGTDTQYF
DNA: TGCGCCAGCAGCCAACCTACCCGAGGGCAGGGCGGGTTTGGCACAGATACGCAGTATTTT